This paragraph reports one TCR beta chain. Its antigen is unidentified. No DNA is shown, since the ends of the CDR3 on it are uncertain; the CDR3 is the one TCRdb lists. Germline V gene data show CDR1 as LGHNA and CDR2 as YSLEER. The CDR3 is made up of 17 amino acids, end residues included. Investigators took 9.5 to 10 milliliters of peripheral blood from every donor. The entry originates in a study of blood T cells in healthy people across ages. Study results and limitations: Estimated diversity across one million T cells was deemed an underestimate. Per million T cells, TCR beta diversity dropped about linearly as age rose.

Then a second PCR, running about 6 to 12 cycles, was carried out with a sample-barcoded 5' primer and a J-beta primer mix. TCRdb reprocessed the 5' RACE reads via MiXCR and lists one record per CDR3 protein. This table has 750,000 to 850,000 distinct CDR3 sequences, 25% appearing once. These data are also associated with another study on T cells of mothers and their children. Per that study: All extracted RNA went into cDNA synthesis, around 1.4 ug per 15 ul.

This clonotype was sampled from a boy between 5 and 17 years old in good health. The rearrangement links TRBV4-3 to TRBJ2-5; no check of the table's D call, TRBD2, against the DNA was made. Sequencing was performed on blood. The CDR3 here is CASLPLLFGTGSEERFF.